Reported below is one T cell receptor (beta chain). The antigen is undetermined. The record originates from a study of immune heterogeneity within non-small cell lung tumors. V was pared by 6 bases and J by 3 bases, with 27 bases between. This CDR3 spans 18 amino acids. Germline lookup yields CDR1 MDHEN and CDR2 SYDVKM. Amplifying TCR beta CDR3 involved multiplex PCR carried out with 32 V and 13 J primers. TCRdb re-analysed the multiplex PCR reads in MiXCR, keeping a single row per CDR3 protein. The table lists about 4,900 distinct CDR3 sequences, 20% to 25% of them singletons. Template input was genomic DNA from bulk tumor (about 600 ng per sample). Surgery yielded several widely spaced biopsies per primary tumor. Untreated, newly diagnosed non-small cell lung cancer patients underwent curative surgery. Whole-study results and caveats: Identical dominant CDR3 beta clonotypes recurred across a patient's tumor sites, together with site-unique high-frequency clones. Correlation analysis showed that local T-cell clonality was moderately but significantly associated with local tumor mutational burden (R approximately 0.33).

This sequence joins TRBV28 and TRBJ2-7; unclear D gene. The receptor comes from a man aged 55-75 years with non-small cell lung cancer. The sequenced sample consisted of lung tumor tissue. The chain's CDR3 is CASRPLEHTPTSSYEQYF. CDR3 nucleotide sequence: TGTGCCAGCAGACCCCTAGAGCACACGCCTACGAGCAGCTACGAGCAGTACTTC.